Below are 6 T cell receptor beta chains sequenced from a single sample in a study of PD-1 blockade in mismatch repair-deficient tumors. Using immunoSEQ multiplex PCR, the repertoire was profiled, and TCRdb retains in-frame clones only, with some absent. The sample lists 15,000 or so clones, around 81% seen once, with 3.4% in the top ten. The starting material was PBMCs, obtained 4 weeks after starting pembrolizumab. The receptor set was obtained from an adult with mismatch repair-deficient cancer.

The V and J genes are TRBV18 and TRBJ1-5; 8 positions match TRBD1. The trim removed 3 bases at V and 5 bases at J, leaving 3 bases unmatched. The length of the CDR3 is 14 residues. Germline CDR1 and CDR2: KGHSH and LQKENI. The CDR3 sequence: CASSPGQVHQPQHF. The CDR3 DNA is TGTGCCAGCTCACCGGGACAGGTCCATCAGCCCCAGCATTTT.

In this sample, this clone turned up a few times. This chain connects TRBV28 to TRBJ2-7; D is possibly TRBD2 (5 bases). V gave up 6 bases and J gave up 4 bases, with 10 bases separating them. This CDR3 region has 12 residues. Germline CDR1 and CDR2: MDHEN and SYDVKM. The DNA of the CDR3 is TGTGCCAGCAGCCCGGGGAGTTACGAGCAGTACTTC. It specifies CASSPGSYEQYF. The full variable domain, completed using reference TRBV28 and TRBJ2-7, is DVKVTQSSRYLVKRTGEKVFLECVQDMDHENMFWYRQDPGLGLRLIYFSYDVKMKEKGDIPEGYSVSREKKERFSLILESASTNQTSMYLCASSPGSYEQYFGPGTRLTVT.

V usage is TRBV5-1 and J usage is TRBJ2-2; no clear D. Trimming took off 0 bases at V and 0 bases at J, with 6 bases between the two ends. Germline V gene data show CDR1 as SGHRS and CDR2 as YFSETQ. There are 15 residues in the CDR3. Written as DNA, the CDR3 is TGCGCCAGCAGCTTGGACAGCCCGAACACCGGGGAGCTGTTTTTT. It encodes CASSLDSPNTGELFF.

The V gene is TRBV30, the J gene TRBJ1-5; 9 bases are shared with TRBD1. Germline V gene lookup returns CDR1 GTSNPN and CDR2 SVGIG (reference sequence). The V gene end was trimmed by 2 bases and the J gene end by 9 bases; junction bases not matched to a gene: 8. The CDR3 is 14 residues long. In DNA form, the CDR3 reads TGTGCCTGGAGTAGCGGGACAGGGTATCGGCCCCAGCATTTT. It encodes CAWSSGTGYRPQHF.

The J gene is TRBJ2-5, the V gene TRBV29-1; TRBD1 matches at 7 bases. With 3 bases clipped from V and 5 bases from J, the junction kept 9 bases outside the gene matches. Germline V gives CDR1 SQVTM, CDR2 ANQGSEA. The CDR3 loop spans 14 amino acids. The CDR3 is CSVEGTVKGETQYF. In DNA form, the CDR3 reads TGCAGCGTTGAGGGGACAGTCAAAGGGGAGACCCAGTACTTC.

The chain joins TRBV19 to TRBJ1-5, with D tentatively TRBD1 (5 bases). Trimming shortened V by 3 bases and J by 2 bases, and 11 bases separated the two germline ends. The CDR3 length is 15 residues. Germline V gene data show CDR1 as LNHDA and CDR2 as SQIVND (reference sequence). The CDR3 coding sequence is TGTGCCAGTAGTATCAGCGGGGCTGGCAATCAGCCCCAGCATTTT. Its translation is CASSISGAGNQPQHF.